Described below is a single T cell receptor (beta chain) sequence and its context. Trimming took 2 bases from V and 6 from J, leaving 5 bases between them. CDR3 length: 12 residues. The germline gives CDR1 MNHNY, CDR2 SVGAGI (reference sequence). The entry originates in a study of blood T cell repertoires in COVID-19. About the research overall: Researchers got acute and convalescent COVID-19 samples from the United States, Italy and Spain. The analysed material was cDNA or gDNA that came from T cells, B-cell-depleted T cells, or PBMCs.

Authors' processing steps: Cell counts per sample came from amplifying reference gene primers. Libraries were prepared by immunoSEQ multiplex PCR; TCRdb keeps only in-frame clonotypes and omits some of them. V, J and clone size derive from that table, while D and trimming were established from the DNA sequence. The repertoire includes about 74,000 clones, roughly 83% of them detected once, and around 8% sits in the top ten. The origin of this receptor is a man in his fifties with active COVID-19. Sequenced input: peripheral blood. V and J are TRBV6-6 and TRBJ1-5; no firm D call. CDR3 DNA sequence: TGTGCCAGCAGTTACGCCGGTCAGCCCCAGCATTTT. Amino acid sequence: CASSYAGQPQHF.